This T cell receptor (beta chain) originates from a study of B cell selection in AIRE deficiency. Study results and caveats: With only TCRbeta sequenced, roughly 40% of shared healthy Treg sequences overlapped Tconv. Only about 9.3% of around 3,900 shared Treg sequences were patient-specific; roughly 30% healthy-specific.

The sorted conventional CD4 T cells were gated as CD4+CD127+. Trimming cost V 0 bases and J 4 bases; bases outside gene matches: 7. The CDR3 has 16 residues. CDR1 and CDR2 (germline): LGHNA, YNFKEQ. Notes on this clone: Antigen: not known.

In the authors' methods: Pooled conventional T cells gave roughly 99,000 patient and 130,000 to 150,000 donor TCRbeta sequences. Assay: immunoSEQ multiplex PCR; the TCRdb copy retains only in-frame clones and omits some. Clone size and the V and J calls come from that table; the DNA yielded D and trimming. This sample has around 20,000 clones, with about 97% found just once. This receptor was taken from a human donor with AIRE deficiency. The chain combines TRBV4-2 with TRBJ2-7, with 9 positions matching TRBD1. Sequencing was carried out using conventional CD4+ T cells sorted from PBMCs. CDR3 bases: TGTGCCAGCAGCCAAGATAAGGGACAGGGTTTTTACGAGCAGTACTTC. It encodes CASSQDKGQGFYEQYF.